The present T cell receptor (beta chain) was sequenced within a study of blood T cell repertoires in COVID-19. V shed 4 bases, J shed 4 bases, and the junction held 1 base outside the gene matches. This CDR3 region has 13 residues. In germline, CDR1 is ENHRY, CDR2 SYGVKD. This clone was recorded only once. TCRdb's table, derived via immunoSEQ multiplex PCR, lists solely in-frame clones and lacks some. The sample lists just over 650,000 clones, around 89% occurring once. The receptor was derived from a woman between 18 and 29 years old with acute or convalescent COVID-19. The material sequenced was peripheral blood. The genes are TRBV10-3 and TRBJ2-7; TRBD1 matches at 10 bases. CDR3 bases: TGTGCCATCAGTGTGGGACAGGGGTACGAGCAGTACTTC. Protein sequence: CAISVGQGYEQYF.